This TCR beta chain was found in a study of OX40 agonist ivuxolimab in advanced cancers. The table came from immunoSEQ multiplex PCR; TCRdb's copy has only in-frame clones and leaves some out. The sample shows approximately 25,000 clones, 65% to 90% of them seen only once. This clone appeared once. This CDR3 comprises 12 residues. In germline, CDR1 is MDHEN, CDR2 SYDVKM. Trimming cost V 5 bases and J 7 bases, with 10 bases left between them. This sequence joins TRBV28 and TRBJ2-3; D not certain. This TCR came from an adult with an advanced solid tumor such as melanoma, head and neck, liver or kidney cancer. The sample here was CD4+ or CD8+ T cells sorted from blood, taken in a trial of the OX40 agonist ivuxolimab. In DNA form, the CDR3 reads TGTGCCAGCAGTACTACTGGGTATACGCAGTATTTT. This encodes CASSTTGYTQYF.